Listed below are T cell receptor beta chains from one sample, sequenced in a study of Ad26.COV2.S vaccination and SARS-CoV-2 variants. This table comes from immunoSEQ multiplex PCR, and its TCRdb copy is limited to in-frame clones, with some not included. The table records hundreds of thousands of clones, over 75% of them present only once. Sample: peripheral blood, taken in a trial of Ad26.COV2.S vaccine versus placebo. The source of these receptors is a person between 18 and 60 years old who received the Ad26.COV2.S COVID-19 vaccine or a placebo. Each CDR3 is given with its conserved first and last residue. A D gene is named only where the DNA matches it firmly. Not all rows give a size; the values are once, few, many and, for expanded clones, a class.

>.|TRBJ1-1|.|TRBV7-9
CASSSWENTEAFF
TGTGCCAGCAGCTCCTGGGAGAACACTGAAGCTTTCTTT
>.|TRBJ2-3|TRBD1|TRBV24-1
CATSETGGIGTDTQYF
TGTGCCACCAGTGAAACAGGGGGCATTGGCACAGATACGCAGTATTTT
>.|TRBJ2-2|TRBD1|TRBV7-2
CASSLDRGQSGELFF
TGTGCCAGCAGCTTAGACAGGGGGCAGTCGGGGGAGCTGTTTTTT
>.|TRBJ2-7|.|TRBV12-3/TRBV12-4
CASTAGTTYEQYF
TGTGCCAGCACTGCCGGGACGACCTACGAGCAGTACTTC
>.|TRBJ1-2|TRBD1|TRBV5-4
CASSPRQGAYGYTF
TGTGCCAGCAGCCCCCGACAGGGAGCCTATGGCTACACCTTC
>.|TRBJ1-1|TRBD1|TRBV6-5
CATRGTGNTEAFF
TGTGCCACCCGAGGGACAGGGAACACTGAAGCTTTCTTT
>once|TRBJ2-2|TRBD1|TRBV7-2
CASSLNRGRTGELFF
TGTGCCAGCAGCTTGAACAGGGGGAGGACCGGGGAGCTGTTTTTT
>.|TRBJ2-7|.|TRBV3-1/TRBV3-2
CASSLGAPAEQYF
TGTGCCAGCAGCCTCGGGGCCCCTGCCGAGCAGTACTTC
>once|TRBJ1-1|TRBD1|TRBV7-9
CASSKGQANTEAFF
TGTGCCAGCAGCAAAGGACAGGCGAACACTGAAGCTTTCTTT
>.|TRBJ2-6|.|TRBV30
CAWSVQGAGANVLTF
TGTGCCTGGAGTGTACAAGGGGCTGGGGCCAACGTCCTGACTTTC
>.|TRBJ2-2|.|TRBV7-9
CASSLAVTNTGELFF
TGTGCCAGCAGCTTAGCCGTCACGAACACCGGGGAGCTGTTTTTT
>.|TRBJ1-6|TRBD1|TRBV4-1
CASSQEDRGYNSPLHF
TGCGCCAGCAGCCAGGAGGACAGGGGCTATAATTCACCCCTCCACTTT
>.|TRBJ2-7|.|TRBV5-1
CASSRDGPPYEQYF
TGCGCCAGCAGCCGGGACGGTCCCCCCTACGAGCAGTACTTC
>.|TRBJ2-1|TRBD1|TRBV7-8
CASSRSRDSYNEQFF
TGTGCCAGCAGCCGAAGCCGGGACAGCTACAATGAGCAGTTCTTC
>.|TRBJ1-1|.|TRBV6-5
CASRVTGMNTEAFF
TGTGCCAGCAGGGTAACAGGGATGAACACTGAAGCTTTCTTT
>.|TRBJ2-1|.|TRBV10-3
CAISETGTYNEQFF
TGTGCCATCAGTGAGACAGGAACCTACAATGAGCAGTTCTTC
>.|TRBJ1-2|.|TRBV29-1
CSIPVGEGYTF
TGCAGCATCCCCGTGGGGGAGGGCTACACCTTC
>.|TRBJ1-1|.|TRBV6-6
CASSDLGVNTEAFF
TGTGCCAGCAGTGACTTAGGGGTGAACACTGAAGCTTTCTTT
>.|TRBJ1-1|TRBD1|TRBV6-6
CASSYLRGTVNTEAFF
TGTGCCAGCAGTTATCTCCGCGGGACAGTGAACACTGAAGCTTTCTTT
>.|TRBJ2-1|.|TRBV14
CASSQWDSYNEQFF
TGTGCCAGCAGCCAATGGGACTCCTACAATGAGCAGTTCTTC
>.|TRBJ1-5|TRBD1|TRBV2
CASGGQDGIQPQHF
TGTGCCAGCGGGGGACAGGACGGTATTCAGCCCCAGCATTTT
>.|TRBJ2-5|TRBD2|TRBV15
CATSTGLAGGPIQETQYF
TGTGCCACCAGTACCGGACTAGCGGGGGGGCCCATCCAAGAGACCCAGTACTTC
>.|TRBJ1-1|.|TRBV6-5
CASSSGVTEAFF
TGTGCCAGCAGTAGTGGGGTTACTGAAGCTTTCTTT
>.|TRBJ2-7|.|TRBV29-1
CSVGRGAYEQYF
TGCAGCGTTGGTCGGGGGGCATACGAGCAGTACTTC
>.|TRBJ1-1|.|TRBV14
CASSQEEYTEAFF
TGTGCCAGCAGCCAAGAGGAATACACTGAAGCTTTCTTT